The present T cell receptor beta chain was sequenced within a study of blood T cells in healthy people across ages. PCR was performed a second time for about 7 to 11 cycles using a sample-barcoded 5' primer and a J-beta primer mix. Sequencing of every sample gave 3 million or more CDR3-containing paired-end reads. Via MiXCR, TCRdb re-called the 5' RACE reads, giving one row per CDR3 protein. The sample has 700,000 or so distinct CDR3 sequences; 22% are singletons. General study findings and limits: TCR beta diversity was tightly associated with the proportion of naive T cells.

Regarding this clonotype: Its antigen is not known.

The CDR3 length is 15 residues. From germline, CDR1 is SNHLY and CDR2 FYNNEI. V shed 6 bases and J shed 0 bases, with 12 bases lying between them. The V and J genes are TRBV2 and TRBJ1-5; D remains unclear. The TCR comes from a man in his sixties or seventies in good health. The specimen sequenced was blood. CDR3 region: CASSDRRNSNQPQHF. In DNA, the CDR3 is TGTGCCAGCAGCGACCGACGGAATAGCAATCAGCCCCAGCATTTT.